This T cell receptor beta chain was sequenced for a study of a mutant IDH1 vaccine in newly diagnosed glioma. The sample holds a few counts of this clone. Produced via immunoSEQ multiplex PCR; TCRdb's table is partial and in-frame only. The repertoire holds tens of thousands of clones, with 79% as singletons. The germline V gene has CDR1 SGHTA and CDR2 FQGNSA. The CDR3 contains 14 residues. The V gene end was trimmed by 5 bases and the J gene end by 4 bases; junction bases not matched to a gene: 6. Time point defined: baseline, week 1 (first vaccination visit). Treatment indicated: pre-vaccination baseline after standard-of-care therapy.

The TCR comes from a man aged 45-60 years with glioma. This chain uses TRBV7-2 with TRBJ1-1, with 8 bases fitting TRBD1. This sample comprised PBMCs, obtained from a glioma patient treated with radiotherapy, temozolomide or both. In nucleotides, the CDR3 is TGTGCCAGCAGCCCTAACGGACAGGGCACTGAAGCTTTCTTT. Translated, it gives CASSPNGQGTEAFF.